The 6 T cell receptor beta chains in this list originate from one sample, sequenced in a study of CD8+ T cells in alopecia areata. Investigators isolated RNA and reverse transcribed it into cDNA to act as the sequencing template. Clones were read by immunoSEQ multiplex PCR, and TCRdb kept only the in-frame ones, dropping some. The sample lists roughly 150,000 clones, about two thirds occurring once. Sequenced material: CD8+ T cells sorted from blood. The receptors were sampled from a human donor in good health.

The chain is built from TRBV4-1 and TRBJ2-2, with a tentative D call TRBD1 (5 bases). Germline V gene data show CDR1 as MGHRA and CDR2 as YSYEKL. The germline V and J ends were trimmed by 1 base and 8 bases, with 29 bases remaining between them. The CDR3 runs 20 residues. The chain's CDR3 is CASSQVNRGEYITPLGELFF. CDR3 bases: TGCGCCAGCAGCCAAGTCAATAGGGGCGAGTATATAACACCGTTAGGGGAGCTGTTTTTT.

V usage is TRBV2 and J usage is TRBJ2-6; 7 positions agree with TRBD1. Germline CDR1 is SNHLY and CDR2 is FYNNEI. The CDR3 has 15 amino acids. V was clipped by 7 bases and J by 0 bases; unmatched bases: 3. CDR3 in DNA: TGTGCCAGCAAGAAGGGGGCCTCTGGGGCCAACGTCCTGACTTTC. Translating gives CASKKGASGANVLTF.

The table lists this clone with a few counts. The chain employs TRBV28 and TRBJ2-7, with D perhaps TRBD1 or TRBD2 (5 bases each). CDR1 and CDR2 from the germline V gene are MDHEN and SYDVKM. Trimming pared 1 base from V and 9 bases from J, leaving 10 bases between. This CDR3 comprises 12 residues. The CDR3 reads CASSLFGGPQYF. CDR3 DNA: TGTGCCAGCAGTTTATTTGGGGGACCGCAGTACTTC.

V and J are TRBV11-2 and TRBJ2-7; the match to TRBD2 covers 8 bases. V was pared by 6 bases and J by 4 bases, with 14 bases of the junction left unmatched. CDR1 SGHAT and CDR2 FQNNGV come from the germline V gene. This CDR3 spans 16 amino acids. CDR3 in amino acids: CASRDPDAGGGYEQYF. The CDR3 DNA follows: TGTGCCAGCAGGGACCCAGATGCGGGAGGAGGATACGAGCAGTACTTC. The whole variable domain, remainder taken from reference TRBV11-2 and TRBJ2-7, is EAGVAQSPRYKIIEKRQSVAFWCNPISGHATLYWYQQILGQGPKLLIQFQNNGVVDDSQLPKDRFSAERLKGVDSTLKIQPAKLEDSAVYLCASRDPDAGGGYEQYFGPGTRLTVT.

The chain employs TRBV9 and TRBJ2-1, with 7 bases that match TRBD2. The junction had 7 bases not matched to a gene; V was cut back by 0 bases and J by 4 bases. This CDR3 spans 16 amino acids. Germline V CDR1 and CDR2: SGDLS, YYNGEE. CDR3 in amino acids: CASSVAGGSSYNEQFF. DNA of the CDR3: TGTGCCAGCAGCGTAGCCGGCGGGAGCTCTTACAATGAGCAGTTCTTC.

This sequence joins TRBV10-1 and TRBJ2-3; D possibly corresponds to TRBD2 (5 bases). The CDR3 spans 16 residues. V lost 1 base to trimming and J lost 0 bases, with 11 bases between them. Germline assignment: CDR1 WNHNN and CDR2 SYGVQD (reference sequence). The CDR3 DNA reads as TGCGCCAGCAGTGAGTTCGAACTAGGCAGCACAGATACGCAGTATTTT. As protein: CASSEFELGSTDTQYF.